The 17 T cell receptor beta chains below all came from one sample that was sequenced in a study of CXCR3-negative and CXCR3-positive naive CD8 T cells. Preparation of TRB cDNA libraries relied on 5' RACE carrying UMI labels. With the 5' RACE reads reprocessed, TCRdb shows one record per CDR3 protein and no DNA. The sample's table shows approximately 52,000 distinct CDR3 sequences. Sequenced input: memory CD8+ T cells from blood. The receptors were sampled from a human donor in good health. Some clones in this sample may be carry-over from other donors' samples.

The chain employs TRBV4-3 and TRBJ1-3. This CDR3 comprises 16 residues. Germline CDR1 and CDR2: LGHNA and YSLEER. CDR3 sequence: CASSQDSGGHGNTIYF.

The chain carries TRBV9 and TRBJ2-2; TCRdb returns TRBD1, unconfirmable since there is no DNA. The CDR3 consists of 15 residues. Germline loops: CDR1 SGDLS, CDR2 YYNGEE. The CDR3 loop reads CASRAGAGGPGELFF. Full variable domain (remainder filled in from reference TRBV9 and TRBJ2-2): DSGVTQTPKHLITATGQRVTLRCSPRSGDLSVYWYQQSLDQGLQFLIQYYNGEERAKGNILERFSAQQFPDLHSELNLSSLELGDSALYFCASRAGAGGPGELFFGEGSRLTVL.

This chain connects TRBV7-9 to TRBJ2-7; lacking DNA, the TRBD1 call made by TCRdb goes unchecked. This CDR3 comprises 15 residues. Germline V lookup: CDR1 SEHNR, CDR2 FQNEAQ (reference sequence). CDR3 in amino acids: CASSSAGTDTYEQYF. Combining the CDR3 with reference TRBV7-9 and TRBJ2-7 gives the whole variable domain DTGVSQNPRHKITKRGQNVTFRCDPISEHNRLYWYRQTLGQGPEFLTYFQNEAQLEKSRLLSDRFSAERPKGSFSTLEIQRTEQGDSAMYLCASSSAGTDTYEQYFGPGTRLTVT.

CDR3 amino acids: CASSLQAALITDTQYF. The chain is built from TRBV7-2 and TRBJ2-3; as DNA is missing, the TRBD2 call by TCRdb cannot be tested. Germline V CDR1 and CDR2: SGHTA, FQGNSA. The CDR3 covers 16 residues.

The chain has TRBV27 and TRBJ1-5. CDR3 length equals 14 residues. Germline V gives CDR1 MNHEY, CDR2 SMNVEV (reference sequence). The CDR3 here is CASSLTGPGQPQHF.

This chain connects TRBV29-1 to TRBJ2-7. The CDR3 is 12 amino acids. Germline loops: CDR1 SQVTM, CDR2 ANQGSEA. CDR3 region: CSVGGTSNEQYF.

The CDR3 region is CASSPEWDRDEQYF. The V call is TRBV4-1, the J call TRBJ2-7; as DNA is missing, the TRBD1 call by TCRdb cannot be tested. The CDR3 has 14 residues. From germline, CDR1 is MGHRA and CDR2 YSYEKL.

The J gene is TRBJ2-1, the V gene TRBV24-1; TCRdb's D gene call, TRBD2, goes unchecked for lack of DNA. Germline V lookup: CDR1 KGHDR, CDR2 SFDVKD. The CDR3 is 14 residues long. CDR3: CATSRGLENNEQFF.

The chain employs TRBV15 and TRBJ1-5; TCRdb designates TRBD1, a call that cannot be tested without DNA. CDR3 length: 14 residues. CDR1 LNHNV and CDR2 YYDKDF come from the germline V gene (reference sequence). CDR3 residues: CATSYDRGRQPQHF.

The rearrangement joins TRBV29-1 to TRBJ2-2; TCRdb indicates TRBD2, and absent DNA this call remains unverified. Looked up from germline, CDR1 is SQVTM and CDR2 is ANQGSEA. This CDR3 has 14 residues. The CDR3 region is CSVLERGNTGELFF.

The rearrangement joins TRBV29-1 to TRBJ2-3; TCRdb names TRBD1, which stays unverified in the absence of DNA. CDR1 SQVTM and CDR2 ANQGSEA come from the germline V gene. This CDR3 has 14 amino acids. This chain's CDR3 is CSVSGTDTSNTQYF.

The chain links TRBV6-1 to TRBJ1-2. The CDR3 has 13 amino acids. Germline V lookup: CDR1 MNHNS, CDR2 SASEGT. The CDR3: CASSENSNYGYTF.

The CDR3 reads CASSLNWSKGYTF. The V and J genes are TRBV27 and TRBJ1-2. The germline V gene encodes CDR1 MNHEY and CDR2 SMNVEV (reference sequence). This CDR3 spans 13 amino acids.

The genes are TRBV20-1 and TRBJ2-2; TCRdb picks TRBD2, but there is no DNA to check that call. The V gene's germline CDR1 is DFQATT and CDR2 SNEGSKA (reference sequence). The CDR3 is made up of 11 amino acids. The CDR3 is CSVRRAGELFF.

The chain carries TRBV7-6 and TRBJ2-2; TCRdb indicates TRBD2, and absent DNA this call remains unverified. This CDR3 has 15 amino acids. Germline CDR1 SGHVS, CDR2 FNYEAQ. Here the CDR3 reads CASSPTSGTVGELFF.

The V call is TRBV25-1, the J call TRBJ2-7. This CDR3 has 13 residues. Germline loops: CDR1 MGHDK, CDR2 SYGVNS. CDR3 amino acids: CASSEFFSYEQYF.

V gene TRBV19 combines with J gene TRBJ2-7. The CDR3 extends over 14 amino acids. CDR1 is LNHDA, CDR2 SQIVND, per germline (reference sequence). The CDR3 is CASKTGGSSYEQYF. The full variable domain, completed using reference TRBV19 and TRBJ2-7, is DGGITQSPKYLFRKEGQNVTLSCEQNLNHDAMYWYRQDPGQGLRLIYYSQIVNDFQKGDIAEGYSVSREKKESFPLTVTSAQKNPTAFYLCASKTGGSSYEQYFGPGTRLTVT.